This T cell receptor beta chain was found in a study of blood T cell repertoires in COVID-19. Overall study context: The United States, Italy and Spain supplied acute and convalescent COVID-19 samples.

Authors' processing steps: From reference gene primer amplification, estimates of nucleated cell counts were derived. Some clones are missing from TCRdb's copy, which holds only in-frame ones; the method was immunoSEQ multiplex PCR. V, J and clone size are taken as reported in that table, and D and trimming were inferred from the DNA itself. Of roughly 260,000 clones in the sample, 87% are singletons; the top ten hold less than 3%. The specimen was peripheral blood. The TCR comes from a woman in her forties or fifties with acute or convalescent COVID-19.

The CDR3 DNA follows: TGTGCCAGTAGGAGCGGATATACCTACGAGCAGTACTTC. Its translation is CASRSGYTYEQYF. The genes are TRBV16 and TRBJ2-7, with D possibly TRBD2 on 5 matching bases. V was clipped by 9 bases and J by 2 bases, with 14 bases between them. The CDR3 runs 13 residues. Germline V CDR1 and CDR2: KGHSY, FQNENV.